A single sample is the source of the 5 T cell receptor beta chains below, sequenced in a study of blood T cell repertoires in COVID-19. Using immunoSEQ multiplex PCR, the repertoire was profiled, and TCRdb retains in-frame clones only, with some absent. The data show fewer than 350,000 clones, with around 85% seen just once and about 2.5% held by the top ten. The sequencing input was PBMCs or T cells enriched from blood (not recorded which). These receptors were collected from a woman in her 50s who had recovered from COVID-19.

The chain has TRBV29-1 and TRBJ1-3, with 7 positions matching TRBD1. Per the germline V gene, CDR1 is SQVTM and CDR2 is ANQGSEA. The CDR3 extends over 15 amino acids. The trim removed 7 bases at V and 0 bases at J, leaving 9 bases unmatched. The CDR3 is CSAEGQRSSGNTIYF. Written as DNA, the CDR3 is TGCAGCGCGGAGGGACAGCGCAGCTCTGGAAACACCATATATTTT.

In nucleotides, the CDR3 is TGTGCCTGGAGTAAGCGGGGGTTACAAGAGACCCAGTACTTC. Encoded protein: CAWSKRGLQETQYF. V is TRBV30 and J is TRBJ2-5, with 8 positions matching TRBD2. Trimming took 2 bases from V and 2 from J; bases not matched to a gene: 4. CDR3 length equals 14 residues. Germline V gene sequence: CDR1 GTSNPN, CDR2 SVGIG (reference sequence).

A single count supports this clone. This rearrangement joins TRBV6-5 to TRBJ2-7; TRBD1 is a possible D gene (7 bases). V was shortened by 7 bases and J by 1 base, with 17 bases between the two germline ends. The CDR3 extends over 15 amino acids. CDR1 is MNHEY and CDR2 is SVGAGI in the germline V gene. The CDR3 here is CASKAGQTTSYEQYF. In DNA form, the CDR3 reads TGTGCCAGCAAGGCGGGACAGACGACTTCCTACGAGCAGTACTTC.

The chain has TRBV7-9 and TRBJ2-2; tentatively, D is TRBD1 (5 bases). The CDR3 has 16 residues. Germline V gives CDR1 SEHNR, CDR2 FQNEAQ (reference sequence). The V and J ends lost 1 base and 7 bases respectively, with 16 bases between them. In nucleotides, the CDR3 is TGTGCCAGCAGCTTAGTTCGGCCAGGGCCAGTCGGGGAGCTGTTTTTT. Its protein is CASSLVRPGPVGELFF.

A remark on this clone: Within the sample, other DNA sequences also encode this same CDR3. J is TRBJ1-5 and V is TRBV7-6, with 8 bases that match TRBD1. The germline V gene encodes CDR1 SGHVS and CDR2 FNYEAQ. The length of the CDR3 is 14 residues. Trimming cost V 1 base and J 4 bases; bases outside gene matches: 0. The CDR3 region is CASSLGQGNQPQHF. The CDR3 bases are TGTGCCAGCAGCTTAGGACAGGGGAATCAGCCCCAGCATTTT.